This T cell receptor (beta chain) appears in the sequencing data of a study of OX40 agonist ivuxolimab in advanced cancers. Overall study context: Patients were treated with ivuxolimab, an agonistic anti-OX40 (CD134) antibody. Among those enrolled, mean age was roughly 62 years (range roughly 23 to 85) and 75% to 85% were male.

This CDR3 is built from 17 residues. Germline-derived CDR1 and CDR2 are GTSNPN and SVGIG (reference sequence). About this clone: The antigen remains unidentified. A read error may produce the germline difference seen at one junction end.

Findings and caveats of the study: Average numbers of expanded clones were greater in CD8+ T cells than in CD4+.

Sequenced by immunoSEQ multiplex PCR; TCRdb stores in-frame clones only, minus some. The sample lists tens of thousands of clones, 94% seen once, with 15% to 19% in the top ten. The specimen comprised CD4+ or CD8+ T cells sorted from blood, sampled in a trial of the OX40 agonist ivuxolimab. This rearrangement joins TRBV30 to TRBJ2-1; TRBD1 matches at 8 bases. The source is an adult with an advanced solid tumor such as melanoma, head and neck, liver or kidney cancer. This CDR3 is CAWSQDRVQPSFNEQFF. In DNA, the CDR3 is TGTGCCTGGAGTCAGGACAGGGTCCAACCATCCTTCAATGAGCAGTTCTTC.